The present T cell receptor (beta chain) was sequenced within a study of CD8 T cells in Susac syndrome. The germline gives CDR1 LGHNA, CDR2 YSLEER. V was clipped by 0 bases and J by 5 bases; unmatched bases: 7. The CDR3 extends over 16 amino acids. Random hexamers served to reverse transcribe roughly 0.5 to 1 ug RNA. The TCR beta CDR3 was amplified by immunoSEQ multiplex PCR across 54 Vbeta, 13 Jbeta. TCRdb used MiXCR to reprocess the immunoSEQ multiplex PCR reads, holding one entry per CDR3 protein. The data contain a few hundred thousand distinct CDR3 sequences, approximately 94% of them singletons.

The sequenced sample was CD4+ T cells from PBMCs. This chain joins TRBV4-3 and TRBJ1-1; 9 nucleotides agree with TRBD1. The clonotype was recovered from a human donor with Susac syndrome. The CDR3 sequence is CASSQEVQGARTEAFF. The CDR3 bases are TGCGCCAGCAGCCAAGAGGTACAGGGGGCACGGACTGAAGCTTTCTTT.